Sequencing of this TCR beta chain was carried out in a study of T cells after yellow fever vaccination. Template switching by 5'RACE produced TCR cDNA, adding a universal primer site and UMIs. Each CDR3 protein gets one entry after TCRdb re-called the 5' RACE reads with MiXCR. The table shows roughly 300,000 distinct CDR3 sequences, with around 8.1% occurring only once. Findings and limits, study-wide: Boosting was followed by the reappearance of most primary-vaccination clones (approximately 95% CD4, 88% CD8). Abundant clonotypes from the bulk population could have been carried over as contaminants into FACS-sorted repertoires.

Germline values: CDR1 SNHLY, CDR2 FYNNEI. V gave up 8 bases and J gave up 7 bases, with 13 bases separating them. The CDR3 runs 12 residues. This clonotype came up many times. What it binds is not known. The receptor was isolated from a young man who received the YFV17D yellow fever vaccine. This chain joins TRBV2 and TRBJ2-3, with D unresolved. This material consisted of PBMCs, taken roughly 47 days after the first yellow fever vaccination. CDR3 in DNA: TGTGCCAGCTCCCCCGAACTGAATACGCAGTATTTT. It is translated as CASSPELNTQYF.